Listed below are T cell receptor beta chains from one sample, sequenced in a study of shared clonotypes between healthy human individuals. Measured with immunoSEQ multiplex PCR; TCRdb has only the in-frame clones, and not every one. The repertoire holds approximately 2.5 million clones, with 90% to 95% as singletons. Material for sequencing was naive CD4+ T cells from PBMCs. The receptors originated from a man younger than 30 in good health. Some clones in this sample may be carry-over from other donors' samples. Both conserved end residues are part of each CDR3. Each record gives: clone size, V gene, D gene, J gene, CDR3 DNA, CDR3 protein. A D gene is named only where the DNA matches it firmly. Clone size appears in some rows only: once, few, many, or a class for an expanded clone.

clone_size: -
v_call: TRBV7-9
d_call: -
j_call: TRBJ2-3
cdr3_nt: TGTGCCAGCAGCTTATTTTCGCGAGACGATACGCAGTATTTT
cdr3_aa: CASSLFSRDDTQYF

clone_size: -
v_call: TRBV15
d_call: -
j_call: TRBJ2-1
cdr3_nt: TGTGCCACCGGTCCCAGGACGACCTACAATGAGCAGTTCTTC
cdr3_aa: CATGPRTTYNEQFF

clone_size: -
v_call: TRBV7-9
d_call: -
j_call: TRBJ1-1
cdr3_nt: TGTGCCAGCAGCTTTGGGGGGGCGAACACTGAAGCTTTCTTT
cdr3_aa: CASSFGGANTEAFF

clone_size: -
v_call: TRBV6-5
d_call: -
j_call: TRBJ2-6
cdr3_nt: TGTGCCAGCAGTTACGTGGGTTCTGGGGCCAACGTCCTGACTTTC
cdr3_aa: CASSYVGSGANVLTF

clone_size: -
v_call: TRBV9
d_call: TRBD1
j_call: TRBJ2-7
cdr3_nt: TGTGCCAGCAGCGCCTCGGGACAGGCAACGTACGAGCAGTACTTC
cdr3_aa: CASSASGQATYEQYF

clone_size: -
v_call: TRBV28
d_call: -
j_call: TRBJ1-2
cdr3_nt: TGTGCCAGCAGTGTTAAACCCCGGGACATCTATGGCTACACCTTC
cdr3_aa: CASSVKPRDIYGYTF

clone_size: -
v_call: TRBV5-4
d_call: TRBD2
j_call: TRBJ2-4
cdr3_nt: TGTGCCAGCAGCAGCGGACTAGCGGGAGCGGACATTCAGTACTTC
cdr3_aa: CASSSGLAGADIQYF

clone_size: -
v_call: TRBV6-1
d_call: TRBD1
j_call: TRBJ1-4
cdr3_nt: TGTGCCAGCAGTGGGGGACAGGGGAGGGCTAATGAAAAACTGTTTTTT
cdr3_aa: CASSGGQGRANEKLFF

clone_size: -
v_call: TRBV27
d_call: TRBD1
j_call: TRBJ1-1
cdr3_nt: TGTGCCAGCACCCAGGGGGAGCACACTGAAGCTTTCTTT
cdr3_aa: CASTQGEHTEAFF

clone_size: once
v_call: TRBV5-8
d_call: -
j_call: TRBJ2-7
cdr3_nt: TGTGCCAGCAACGGGTACTACGAGCAGTACTTC
cdr3_aa: CASNGYYEQYF

clone_size: -
v_call: TRBV25-1
d_call: -
j_call: TRBJ2-2
cdr3_nt: TGTGCCAGCAGCACCGGGGAGCTGTTTTTT
cdr3_aa: CASSTGELFF

clone_size: once
v_call: TRBV29-1
d_call: TRBD1
j_call: TRBJ2-5
cdr3_nt: TGCAGCGTAGAAGGGACAGACCAAGAGACCCAGTACTTC
cdr3_aa: CSVEGTDQETQYF

clone_size: -
v_call: TRBV5-8
d_call: TRBD2
j_call: TRBJ2-2
cdr3_nt: TGTGCCAGCAGCCCGGGACTAGTTTGGAACACCGGGGAGCTGTTTTTT
cdr3_aa: CASSPGLVWNTGELFF

clone_size: once
v_call: TRBV5-1
d_call: TRBD1
j_call: TRBJ2-7
cdr3_nt: TGCGCCAGCAGCTCAAGGACAGGGGGTCCCTTGGGGCAGTACTTC
cdr3_aa: CASSSRTGGPLGQYF

clone_size: -
v_call: TRBV29-1
d_call: -
j_call: TRBJ2-1
cdr3_nt: TGCAGCGTTGTTTGGTTGGGAGGGGGCAAGAGACTAGCGACCAATGAGCAGTTCTTC
cdr3_aa: CSVVWLGGGKRLATNEQFF

clone_size: -
v_call: TRBV28
d_call: TRBD2
j_call: TRBJ2-7
cdr3_nt: TGTGCCTCCACGGACATAGGACTAGGGCGAGTGGAGCAGTACTTC
cdr3_aa: CASTDIGLGRVEQYF

clone_size: -
v_call: TRBV18
d_call: TRBD2
j_call: TRBJ2-7
cdr3_nt: TGTGCCAGCTCACCGGGACTAACAAGCTCCTACGAGCAGTACTTC
cdr3_aa: CASSPGLTSSYEQYF

clone_size: once
v_call: TRBV20-1
d_call: -
j_call: TRBJ2-1
cdr3_nt: TGCAGTGTTTCCTCCCGCAATGAGCAGTTCTTC
cdr3_aa: CSVSSRNEQFF

clone_size: -
v_call: TRBV9
d_call: TRBD2
j_call: TRBJ2-1
cdr3_nt: TGTGCCAGCAGCGCCCTGGCGGGAGGGCACAATGAGCAGTTCTTC
cdr3_aa: CASSALAGGHNEQFF

clone_size: -
v_call: TRBV27
d_call: -
j_call: TRBJ2-7
cdr3_nt: TGTGCCACCATCTTTAGTGACAACTCCTACGAGCAGTACTTC
cdr3_aa: CATIFSDNSYEQYF

clone_size: -
v_call: TRBV5-4
d_call: TRBD2
j_call: TRBJ2-1
cdr3_nt: TGTGCCAGCAGCTTGCCGACTAGCGGTGGGAATGAGCAGTTCTTC
cdr3_aa: CASSLPTSGGNEQFF

clone_size: -
v_call: TRBV9
d_call: TRBD2
j_call: TRBJ2-3
cdr3_nt: TGTGCCAGCAGCGTAGCTAGCGGGAGCACAGATACGCAGTATTTT
cdr3_aa: CASSVASGSTDTQYF

clone_size: -
v_call: TRBV25-1
d_call: -
j_call: TRBJ2-1
cdr3_nt: TGTGCCAGCAGTGACTCCAGGGGAGGATACAATGAGCAGTTCTTC
cdr3_aa: CASSDSRGGYNEQFF

clone_size: -
v_call: TRBV7-2
d_call: -
j_call: TRBJ1-4
cdr3_nt: TGTGCCAGCAGCCGGGGGGGGGCTGGTGAAAAACTGTTTTTT
cdr3_aa: CASSRGGAGEKLFF

clone_size: -
v_call: TRBV30
d_call: -
j_call: TRBJ2-4
cdr3_nt: TGTGCCTGGAGTCAATACAACATTCAGTACTTC
cdr3_aa: CAWSQYNIQYF

clone_size: -
v_call: TRBV7-9
d_call: -
j_call: TRBJ1-1
cdr3_nt: TGTGCCAGCAGCTTAGGGACAAGGAGGAACACTGAAGCTTTCTTT
cdr3_aa: CASSLGTRRNTEAFF

clone_size: -
v_call: TRBV29-1
d_call: -
j_call: TRBJ2-5
cdr3_nt: TGCAGCGTTGAGGAAATACAGAGTCGAGAGACCCAGTACTTC
cdr3_aa: CSVEEIQSRETQYF

clone_size: -
v_call: TRBV28
d_call: -
j_call: TRBJ2-7
cdr3_nt: TGTGCCAGCAGTTTGCCTGGAGACTACGAGCAGTACTTC
cdr3_aa: CASSLPGDYEQYF

clone_size: -
v_call: TRBV5-1
d_call: TRBD2
j_call: TRBJ2-1
cdr3_nt: TGCGCCAGCAGCCAGCTAGCGGGGGCCGGTGGGGAGCAGTTCTTC
cdr3_aa: CASSQLAGAGGEQFF

clone_size: -
v_call: TRBV7-2
d_call: -
j_call: TRBJ2-7
cdr3_nt: TGTGCCAGCAGCCCCGGTAGCGGTAGTGGGTACGAGCAGTACTTC
cdr3_aa: CASSPGSGSGYEQYF

clone_size: once
v_call: TRBV14
d_call: -
j_call: TRBJ2-5
cdr3_nt: TGTGCCAGCAGCCACGGTCCCCGGGACTACCAAGAGACCCAGTACTTC
cdr3_aa: CASSHGPRDYQETQYF

clone_size: -
v_call: TRBV10-1
d_call: -
j_call: TRBJ2-2
cdr3_nt: TGCGCCAGCAGTGAGTCGACACAGCTGAACACCGGGGAGCTGTTTTTT
cdr3_aa: CASSESTQLNTGELFF

clone_size: -
v_call: TRBV30
d_call: -
j_call: TRBJ2-7
cdr3_nt: TGTGCCTGGAGTGCACTAGGGTTAGGAGACGAGCAGTACTTC
cdr3_aa: CAWSALGLGDEQYF

clone_size: -
v_call: TRBV7-3
d_call: TRBD1
j_call: TRBJ1-1
cdr3_nt: TGTGCCAGCAGCGTCCGACAGGGGGGTGAAGCTTTCTTT
cdr3_aa: CASSVRQGGEAFF

clone_size: -
v_call: TRBV10-3
d_call: TRBD2
j_call: TRBJ2-7
cdr3_nt: TGTGCCATCACACCGGGGACTACCTACGAGCAGTACTTC
cdr3_aa: CAITPGTTYEQYF

clone_size: -
v_call: TRBV28
d_call: TRBD1
j_call: TRBJ1-4
cdr3_nt: TGTGCCAGCAGCCCGGGACAGACGAATGAAAAACTGTTTTTT
cdr3_aa: CASSPGQTNEKLFF

clone_size: -
v_call: TRBV5-6
d_call: -
j_call: TRBJ2-5
cdr3_nt: TGTGCCAGCAGCTTTTATCGGGTCGGGGAGACCCAGTACTTC
cdr3_aa: CASSFYRVGETQYF

clone_size: once
v_call: TRBV6-5
d_call: -
j_call: TRBJ2-6
cdr3_nt: TGTGCCAGCAGTTACGTGGCATCTGGGGCCAACGTCCTGACTTTC
cdr3_aa: CASSYVASGANVLTF

clone_size: -
v_call: TRBV6-5
d_call: -
j_call: TRBJ2-2
cdr3_nt: TGTGCCAGCAGTAGACTCATCGGGGAGCTGTTTTTT
cdr3_aa: CASSRLIGELFF

clone_size: few
v_call: TRBV12-5
d_call: -
j_call: TRBJ2-2
cdr3_nt: TGTGCTAGTGGTTTGAGTGGCGGGGAGCTGTTTTTT
cdr3_aa: CASGLSGGELFF

clone_size: -
v_call: TRBV28
d_call: -
j_call: TRBJ2-3
cdr3_nt: TGTGCCAGCAGCCTACGCCGGGATACGCAGTATTTT
cdr3_aa: CASSLRRDTQYF

clone_size: once
v_call: TRBV5-1
d_call: -
j_call: TRBJ2-7
cdr3_nt: TGCGCCAGCAGCTTTGCAGGGGCCGGCCACGAGCAGTACTTC
cdr3_aa: CASSFAGAGHEQYF

clone_size: -
v_call: TRBV28
d_call: -
j_call: TRBJ1-4
cdr3_nt: TGTGCCAGCAGTGTCGGACAGCCCTCTAATGAAAAACTGTTTTTT
cdr3_aa: CASSVGQPSNEKLFF

clone_size: -
v_call: TRBV6-4
d_call: TRBD2
j_call: TRBJ2-1
cdr3_nt: TGTGCCAGCCCTCCAATTCGGGGCGGGAGGGCCCCTTTCTTC
cdr3_aa: CASPPIRGGRAPFF

clone_size: -
v_call: TRBV28
d_call: -
j_call: TRBJ1-5
cdr3_nt: TGTGCCAGCAGTTTTGGTGGCATTTCTCGGCCCCAGCATTTT
cdr3_aa: CASSFGGISRPQHF

clone_size: once
v_call: TRBV5-8
d_call: TRBD1
j_call: TRBJ2-5
cdr3_nt: TGTGCCAGCACCAGGGGGACAGTCCAAGAGACCCAGTACTTC
cdr3_aa: CASTRGTVQETQYF

clone_size: once
v_call: TRBV9
d_call: -
j_call: TRBJ2-6
cdr3_nt: TGTGCCAGCAGCCCTCCGGGGGCGCGGGGGGCCAACGTCCTGACTTTC
cdr3_aa: CASSPPGARGANVLTF

clone_size: -
v_call: TRBV28
d_call: TRBD1
j_call: TRBJ1-1
cdr3_nt: TGTGCCAGCAGGGCCGTAATTGACAGGGCTGAAGCTTTCTTT
cdr3_aa: CASRAVIDRAEAFF

clone_size: -
v_call: TRBV5-1
d_call: TRBD2
j_call: TRBJ2-1
cdr3_nt: TGCGCCAGCAGCTTTGGGCTAGCGGGAGGGCCGAGCTCCTACAATGAGCAGTTCTTC
cdr3_aa: CASSFGLAGGPSSYNEQFF

clone_size: once
v_call: TRBV4-3
d_call: -
j_call: TRBJ1-2
cdr3_nt: TGCGCCAGCAGCCAAGTTTCCACAACAGCTAACTATGGCTACACCTTC
cdr3_aa: CASSQVSTTANYGYTF

clone_size: -
v_call: TRBV7-2
d_call: -
j_call: TRBJ2-2
cdr3_nt: TGTGCCAGCAGCTTGGTATCCCCCGGGGAGCTGTTTTTT
cdr3_aa: CASSLVSPGELFF

clone_size: -
v_call: TRBV19
d_call: TRBD1
j_call: TRBJ2-6
cdr3_nt: TGTGCCAGTGCCACGGGACAGACCTCTGGGGCCAACGTCCTGACTTTC
cdr3_aa: CASATGQTSGANVLTF

clone_size: -
v_call: TRBV5-8
d_call: TRBD1
j_call: TRBJ1-4
cdr3_nt: TGTGCCAGCAGCTCCACAGGGGGCGATGAAAAACTGTTTTTT
cdr3_aa: CASSSTGGDEKLFF

clone_size: once
v_call: TRBV28
d_call: -
j_call: TRBJ1-5
cdr3_nt: TGTGCCAGCAGTTTATACCCAGTCTATAGCAATCAGCCCCAGCATTTT
cdr3_aa: CASSLYPVYSNQPQHF

clone_size: few
v_call: TRBV9
d_call: TRBD1
j_call: TRBJ1-3
cdr3_nt: TGTGCCAGCAGCCACAGGGGAACTGGAAACACCATATATTTT
cdr3_aa: CASSHRGTGNTIYF

clone_size: -
v_call: TRBV7-9
d_call: TRBD1
j_call: TRBJ2-7
cdr3_nt: TGTGCCAGCAGCTTCATTGGTTTCGGGAAGACAGGGAATTTGCACGAGCAGTACTTC
cdr3_aa: CASSFIGFGKTGNLHEQYF

clone_size: -
v_call: TRBV20-1
d_call: -
j_call: TRBJ1-2
cdr3_nt: TGCAGTGCTACCGTACGCGGCTACACCTTC
cdr3_aa: CSATVRGYTF

clone_size: -
v_call: TRBV11-2
d_call: TRBD1
j_call: TRBJ2-7
cdr3_nt: TGTGCCAGCAGCTTTCTCCCGAGACAGGGGAGGTACGAGCAGTACTTC
cdr3_aa: CASSFLPRQGRYEQYF

clone_size: -
v_call: TRBV4-1
d_call: TRBD1
j_call: TRBJ2-6
cdr3_nt: TGCGCCAGCAGCCGGGACAGGGTGTCTGGGGCCAACGTCCTGACTTTC
cdr3_aa: CASSRDRVSGANVLTF